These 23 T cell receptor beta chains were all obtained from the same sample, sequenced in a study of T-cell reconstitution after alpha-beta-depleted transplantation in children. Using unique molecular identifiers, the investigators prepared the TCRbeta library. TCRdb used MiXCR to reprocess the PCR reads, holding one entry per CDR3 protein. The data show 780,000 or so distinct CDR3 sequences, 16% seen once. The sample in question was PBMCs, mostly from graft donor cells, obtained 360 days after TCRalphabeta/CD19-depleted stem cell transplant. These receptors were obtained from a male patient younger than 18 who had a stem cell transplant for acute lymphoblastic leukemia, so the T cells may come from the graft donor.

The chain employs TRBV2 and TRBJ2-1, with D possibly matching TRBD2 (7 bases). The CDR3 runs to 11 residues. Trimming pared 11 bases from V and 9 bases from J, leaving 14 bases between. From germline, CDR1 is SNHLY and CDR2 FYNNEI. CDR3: CARGGAAEQFF. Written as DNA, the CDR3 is TGTGCCCGTGGGGGGGCGGCTGAGCAGTTCTTC. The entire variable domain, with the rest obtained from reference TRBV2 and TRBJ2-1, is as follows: EPEVTQTPSHQVTQMGQEVILRCVPISNHLYFYWYRQILGQKVEFLVSFYNNEISEKSEIFDDQFSVERPDGSNFTLKIRSTKLEDSAMYFCARGGAAEQFFGPGTRLTVL.

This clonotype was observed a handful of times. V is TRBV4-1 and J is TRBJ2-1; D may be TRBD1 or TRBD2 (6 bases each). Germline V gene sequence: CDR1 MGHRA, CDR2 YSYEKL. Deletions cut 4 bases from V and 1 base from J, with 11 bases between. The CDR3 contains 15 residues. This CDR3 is CASSLPGASYNEQFF. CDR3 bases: TGCGCCAGCAGCCTACCGGGGGCATCCTACAATGAGCAGTTCTTC.

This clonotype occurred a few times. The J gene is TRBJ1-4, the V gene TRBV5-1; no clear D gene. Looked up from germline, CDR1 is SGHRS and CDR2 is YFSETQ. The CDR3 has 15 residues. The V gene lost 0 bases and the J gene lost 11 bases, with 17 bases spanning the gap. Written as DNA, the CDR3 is TGCGCCAGCAGCTTGGACACGGGGAGGTTTGAGAAACTGTTTTTT. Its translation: CASSLDTGRFEKLFF.

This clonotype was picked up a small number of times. The CDR3: CASSLVALAAYNEQFF. The DNA of the CDR3 is TGTGCCAGCAGCTTGGTGGCTCTAGCGGCCTACAATGAGCAGTTCTTC. V gene TRBV5-6 combines with J gene TRBJ2-1, with 7 bases that match TRBD2. The ends lost 0 bases at V and 2 bases at J; junction bases unmatched: 5. The CDR3 runs to 16 residues. CDR1 and CDR2 (germline): SGHDT, YYEEEE. The variable domain in full, completed from reference TRBV5-6 and TRBJ2-1, reads DAGVTQSPTHLIKTRGQQVTLRCSPKSGHDTVSWYQQALGQGPQFIFQYYEEEERQRGNFPDRFSGHQFPNYSSELNVNALLLGDSALYLCASSLVALAAYNEQFFGPGTRLTVL.

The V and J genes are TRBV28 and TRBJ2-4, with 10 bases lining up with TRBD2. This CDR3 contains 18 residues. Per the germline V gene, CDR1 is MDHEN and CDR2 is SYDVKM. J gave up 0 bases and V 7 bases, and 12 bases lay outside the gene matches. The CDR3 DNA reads TGTGCCAGCACCGAACTAGCGGGAAACGGCATAGCCAAAAACATTCAGTACTTC. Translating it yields CASTELAGNGIAKNIQYF.

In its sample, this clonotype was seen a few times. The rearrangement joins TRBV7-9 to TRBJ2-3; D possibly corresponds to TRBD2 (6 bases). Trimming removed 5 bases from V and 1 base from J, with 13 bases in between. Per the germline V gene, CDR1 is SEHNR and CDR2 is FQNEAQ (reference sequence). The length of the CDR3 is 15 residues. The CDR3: CASSIGASGTDTQYF. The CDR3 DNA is TGTGCCAGCAGCATTGGGGCTAGCGGCACAGATACGCAGTATTTT.

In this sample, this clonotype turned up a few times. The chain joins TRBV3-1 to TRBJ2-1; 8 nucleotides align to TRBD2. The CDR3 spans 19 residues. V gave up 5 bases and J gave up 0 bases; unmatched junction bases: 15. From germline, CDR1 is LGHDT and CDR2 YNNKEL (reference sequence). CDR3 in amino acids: CASSSTTGREEYSYNEQFF. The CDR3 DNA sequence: TGTGCCAGCAGCTCTACGACCGGGAGGGAAGAATACTCCTACAATGAGCAGTTCTTC.

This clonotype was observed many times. The CDR3 nucleotides are TGCGCCAGCAGCTTGAGACAGGGGAGCTATGGCTACACCTTC. It codes for CASSLRQGSYGYTF. J is TRBJ1-2 and V is TRBV5-1, with 8 bases that match TRBD1. Germline loops: CDR1 SGHRS, CDR2 YFSETQ. The junction had 3 bases not matched to a gene; V was cut back by 1 base and J by 4 bases. The CDR3 is 14 amino acids. Variable domain in full (rest from reference TRBV5-1 and TRBJ1-2): KAGVTQTPRYLIKTRGQQVTLSCSPISGHRSVSWYQQTPGQGLQFLFEYFSETQRNKGNFPGRFSGRQFSNSRSEMNVSTLELGDSALYLCASSLRQGSYGYTFGSGTRLTVV.

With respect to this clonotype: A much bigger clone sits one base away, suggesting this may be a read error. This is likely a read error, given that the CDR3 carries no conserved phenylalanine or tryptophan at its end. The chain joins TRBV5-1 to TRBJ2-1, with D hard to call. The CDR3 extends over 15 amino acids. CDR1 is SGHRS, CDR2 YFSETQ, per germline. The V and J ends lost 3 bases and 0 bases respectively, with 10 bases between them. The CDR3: CASSYSGNSYNEQFY. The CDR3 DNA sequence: TGCGCCAGCAGCTACAGTGGGAACTCCTACAATGAGCAGTTCTAC.

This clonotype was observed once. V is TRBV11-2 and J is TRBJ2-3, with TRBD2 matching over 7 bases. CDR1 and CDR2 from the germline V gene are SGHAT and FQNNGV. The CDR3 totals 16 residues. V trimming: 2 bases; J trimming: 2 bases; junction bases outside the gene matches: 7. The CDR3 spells CASSLSPSGATDTQYF. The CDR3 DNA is TGTGCCAGCAGCTTAAGTCCTAGCGGTGCCACAGATACGCAGTATTTT.

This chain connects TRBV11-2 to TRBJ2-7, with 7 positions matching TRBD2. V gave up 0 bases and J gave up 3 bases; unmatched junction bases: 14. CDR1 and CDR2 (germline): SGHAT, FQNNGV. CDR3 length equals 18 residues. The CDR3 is CASSLDSRPSGYHYEQYF. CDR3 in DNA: TGTGCCAGCAGCTTAGATTCTCGGCCTAGCGGCTACCACTACGAGCAGTACTTC.

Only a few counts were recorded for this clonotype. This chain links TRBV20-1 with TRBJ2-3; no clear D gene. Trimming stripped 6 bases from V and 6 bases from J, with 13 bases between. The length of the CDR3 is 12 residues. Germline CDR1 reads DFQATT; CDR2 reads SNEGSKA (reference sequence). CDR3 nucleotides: TGCAGTGCCATCGTTGGTCGGGATACGCAGTATTTT. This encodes CSAIVGRDTQYF.

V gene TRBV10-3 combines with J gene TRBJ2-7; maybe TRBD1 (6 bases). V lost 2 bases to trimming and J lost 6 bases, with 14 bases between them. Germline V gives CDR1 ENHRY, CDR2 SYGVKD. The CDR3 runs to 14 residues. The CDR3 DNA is TGTGCCATCAGTGAGAGGATGACAGGTCTCGAGCAGTACTTC. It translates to CAISERMTGLEQYF.

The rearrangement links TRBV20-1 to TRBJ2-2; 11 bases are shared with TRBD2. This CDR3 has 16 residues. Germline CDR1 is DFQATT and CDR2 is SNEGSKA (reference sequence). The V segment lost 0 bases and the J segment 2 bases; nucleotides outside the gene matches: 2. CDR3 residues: CSARDLAGGNTGELFF. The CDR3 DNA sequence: TGCAGTGCTAGAGATCTAGCGGGAGGAAACACCGGGGAGCTGTTTTTT.

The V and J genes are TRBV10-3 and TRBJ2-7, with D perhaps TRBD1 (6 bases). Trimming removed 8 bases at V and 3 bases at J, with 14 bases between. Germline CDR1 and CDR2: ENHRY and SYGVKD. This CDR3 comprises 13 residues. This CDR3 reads CAISTATGYEQYF. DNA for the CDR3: TGTGCCATCTCCACCGCGACAGGCTACGAGCAGTACTTC.

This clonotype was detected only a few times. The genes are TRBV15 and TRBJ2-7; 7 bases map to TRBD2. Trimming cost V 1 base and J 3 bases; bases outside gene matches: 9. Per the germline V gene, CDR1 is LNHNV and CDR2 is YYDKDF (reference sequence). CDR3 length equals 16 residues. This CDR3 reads CATSRAGQGGIYEQYF. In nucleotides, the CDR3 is TGTGCCACCAGCAGAGCAGGGCAGGGAGGGATCTACGAGCAGTACTTC.

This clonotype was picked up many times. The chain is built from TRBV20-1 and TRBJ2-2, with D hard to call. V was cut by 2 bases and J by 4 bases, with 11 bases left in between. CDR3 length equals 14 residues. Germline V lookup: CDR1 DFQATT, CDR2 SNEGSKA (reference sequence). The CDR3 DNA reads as TGCAGTGCTAGAATGACTCCTTCCACCGGGGAGCTGTTTTTT. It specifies CSARMTPSTGELFF.

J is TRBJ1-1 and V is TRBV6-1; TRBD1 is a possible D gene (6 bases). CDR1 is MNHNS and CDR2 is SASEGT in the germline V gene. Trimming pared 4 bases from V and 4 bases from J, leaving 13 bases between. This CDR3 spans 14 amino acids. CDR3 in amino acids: CASSVFTGPTEAFF. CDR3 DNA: TGTGCCAGCAGTGTGTTTACAGGGCCCACTGAAGCTTTCTTT.

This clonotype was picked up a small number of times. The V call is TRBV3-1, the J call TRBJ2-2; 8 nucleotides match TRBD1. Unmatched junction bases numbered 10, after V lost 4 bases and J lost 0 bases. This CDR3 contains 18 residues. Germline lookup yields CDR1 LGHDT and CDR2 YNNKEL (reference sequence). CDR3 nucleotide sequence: TGTGCCAGCAGCCCCCGGACAGGGCTAGCCCCGAACACCGGGGAGCTGTTTTTT. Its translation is CASSPRTGLAPNTGELFF.

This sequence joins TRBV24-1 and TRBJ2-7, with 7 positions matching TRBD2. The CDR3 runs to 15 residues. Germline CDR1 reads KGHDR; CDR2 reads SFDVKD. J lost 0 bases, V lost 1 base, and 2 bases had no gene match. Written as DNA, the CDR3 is TGTGCCACCAGTGATTTCGAGCGGGGCTCCTACGAGCAGTACTTC. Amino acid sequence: CATSDFERGSYEQYF.

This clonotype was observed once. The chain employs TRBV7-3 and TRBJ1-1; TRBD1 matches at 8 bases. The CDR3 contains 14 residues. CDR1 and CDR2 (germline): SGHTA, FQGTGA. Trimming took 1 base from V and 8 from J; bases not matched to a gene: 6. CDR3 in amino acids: CASSLKPWTGEAFF. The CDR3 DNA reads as TGTGCCAGCAGCTTAAAACCCTGGACAGGGGAAGCTTTCTTT.

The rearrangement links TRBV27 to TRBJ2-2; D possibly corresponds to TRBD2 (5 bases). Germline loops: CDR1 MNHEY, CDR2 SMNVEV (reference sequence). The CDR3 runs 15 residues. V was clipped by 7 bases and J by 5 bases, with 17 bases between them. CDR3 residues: CASTTYVGGTGELFF. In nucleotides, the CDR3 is TGTGCCAGCACCACCTATGTCGGCGGGACCGGGGAGCTGTTTTTT.

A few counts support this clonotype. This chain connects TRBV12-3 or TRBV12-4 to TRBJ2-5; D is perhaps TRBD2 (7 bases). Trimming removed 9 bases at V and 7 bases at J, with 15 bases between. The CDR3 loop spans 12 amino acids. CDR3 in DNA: TGTGCCAGTATGGAGGCGGGGGCGACCCAGTACTTC. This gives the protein CASMEAGATQYF.